This is a list of T cell receptor beta chains from one sample in a study of identical twins. From the 5' RACE reads, TCRdb called clonotypes with MiXCR, one entry per CDR3 protein. The table includes fewer than 250,000 distinct CDR3 sequences, 6% to 8.5% detected once. This same sample was also part of a study on yellow fever vaccine responses in identical twins.

Sequencing input: CD8+ T cells sorted from blood. The receptor source for this set is a woman under 30 in good health. CDR3s include the opening cysteine and the closing phenylalanine or tryptophan. Fields, in order: CDR3 length, V gene, J gene, clone size, D gene, CDR3 DNA, CDR3 protein. D genes are given only for firm matches. The size field is filled for only some rows; it gives once, few, many or a size class.

CDR3 length: 15; V gene: TRBV19; J gene: TRBJ2-2; clone size: many; D gene: TRBD1; CDR3 DNA: TGTGCCAGTAGTATCAGGGGGCGCTGGGGCGGGGAGCTGTTTTTT; CDR3 protein: CASSIRGRWGGELFF
CDR3 length: 15; V gene: TRBV5-6; J gene: TRBJ2-7; clone size: .; D gene: .; CDR3 DNA: TGTGCCAGCAGCTTGGGAGGGGACTCCCCTAACGAGCAGTACTTC; CDR3 protein: CASSLGGDSPNEQYF
CDR3 length: 15; V gene: TRBV20-1; J gene: TRBJ1-1; clone size: .; D gene: .; CDR3 DNA: TGCAGTGCTAGAGACCGTGACAGTTGGAACACTGAAGCTTTCTTT; CDR3 protein: CSARDRDSWNTEAFF
CDR3 length: 15; V gene: TRBV7-6; J gene: TRBJ2-1; clone size: few; D gene: TRBD2; CDR3 DNA: TGTGCCAGCAGCTTAGAAGCTAGCGGGTACAATGAGCAGTTCTTC; CDR3 protein: CASSLEASGYNEQFF
CDR3 length: 16; V gene: TRBV15; J gene: TRBJ2-3; clone size: many; D gene: .; CDR3 DNA: TGTGCCACCAGCACCCTGGACAGTGCTAGCACAGATACGCAGTATTTT; CDR3 protein: CATSTLDSASTDTQYF
CDR3 length: 15; V gene: TRBV7-8; J gene: TRBJ2-3; clone size: many; D gene: TRBD2; CDR3 DNA: TGTGCCAGCAGCTTAAAGAGCGGGGGCGCAGATACGCAGTATTTT; CDR3 protein: CASSLKSGGADTQYF
CDR3 length: 13; V gene: TRBV29-1; J gene: TRBJ2-5; clone size: .; D gene: TRBD1; CDR3 DNA: TGCAGCCTGGAACCGGGACAGGGAGAGACCCAGTACTTC; CDR3 protein: CSLEPGQGETQYF
CDR3 length: 17; V gene: TRBV10-1; J gene: TRBJ2-1; clone size: few; D gene: TRBD2; CDR3 DNA: TGCGCCAGCAGTGAGCCTGGACTAGCGGGGGGGCAAGGTGAGCAGTTCTTC; CDR3 protein: CASSEPGLAGGQGEQFF
CDR3 length: 17; V gene: TRBV9; J gene: TRBJ2-3; clone size: .; D gene: TRBD2; CDR3 DNA: TGTGCCAGCAGTGGACTAGCGGGGGGGCCCGGCACAGATACGCAGTATTTT; CDR3 protein: CASSGLAGGPGTDTQYF
CDR3 length: 17; V gene: TRBV7-8; J gene: TRBJ2-1; clone size: few; D gene: TRBD2; CDR3 DNA: TGTGCCAGCAGCTCGCCGGGACTAGCGGGTCTGAGGGATGAGCAGTTCTTC; CDR3 protein: CASSSPGLAGLRDEQFF
CDR3 length: 12; V gene: TRBV4-1; J gene: TRBJ2-2; clone size: many; D gene: .; CDR3 DNA: TGCGCCAGCAGCCAAGGACCCGGGGAGCTGTTTTTT; CDR3 protein: CASSQGPGELFF
CDR3 length: 16; V gene: TRBV11-2; J gene: TRBJ2-1; clone size: .; D gene: .; CDR3 DNA: TGTGCCAGCAGCCCCTCTGGTGGGGACTTCTACAATGAGCAGTTCTTC; CDR3 protein: CASSPSGGDFYNEQFF
CDR3 length: 15; V gene: TRBV28; J gene: TRBJ2-1; clone size: many; D gene: .; CDR3 DNA: TGTGCCAGCAGTTCCCGGACTACGTATTACAATGAGCAGTTCTTC; CDR3 protein: CASSSRTTYYNEQFF
CDR3 length: 12; V gene: TRBV20-1; J gene: TRBJ2-1; clone size: many; D gene: .; CDR3 DNA: TGCAGTGCTCACCGGGGGGCGCCGGAGCAGTTCTTC; CDR3 protein: CSAHRGAPEQFF
CDR3 length: 14; V gene: TRBV6-1; J gene: TRBJ2-3; clone size: many; D gene: TRBD1; CDR3 DNA: TGTGCCAGCAGTCATGGGACAGGGACAGATACGCAGTATTTT; CDR3 protein: CASSHGTGTDTQYF
CDR3 length: 15; V gene: TRBV2; J gene: TRBJ2-2; clone size: many; D gene: .; CDR3 DNA: TGTGCCAGCAGTGATACCCAGGCCGCCGCGACGGAGCTGTTTTTT; CDR3 protein: CASSDTQAAATELFF
CDR3 length: 14; V gene: TRBV25-1; J gene: TRBJ2-3; clone size: many; D gene: .; CDR3 DNA: TGTGCCAGCAGTGAATTTTCCTCTCAGGCGACGCAGTATTTT; CDR3 protein: CASSEFSSQATQYF
CDR3 length: 16; V gene: TRBV6-1; J gene: TRBJ2-7; clone size: .; D gene: TRBD2; CDR3 DNA: TGTGCCAGCAGTGAAAGCGGACTAGCGGGAAGTGGGGAGCAGTACTTC; CDR3 protein: CASSESGLAGSGEQYF
CDR3 length: 15; V gene: TRBV12-5; J gene: TRBJ2-7; clone size: few; D gene: TRBD1; CDR3 DNA: TGTGCTAGTGGTTTGGAGGGGACAGGGCCCTACGAGCAGTACTTC; CDR3 protein: CASGLEGTGPYEQYF
CDR3 length: 14; V gene: TRBV24-1; J gene: TRBJ2-3; clone size: many; D gene: .; CDR3 DNA: TGTGCCACCAGTGAGTGGAGTAGCACAGATACGCAGTATTTT; CDR3 protein: CATSEWSSTDTQYF
CDR3 length: 16; V gene: TRBV5-1; J gene: TRBJ2-1; clone size: few; D gene: TRBD2; CDR3 DNA: TGCGCCAGCAGCTTGGGGCTAGCGGGGGGACACAATGAGCAGTTCTTC; CDR3 protein: CASSLGLAGGHNEQFF
CDR3 length: 13; V gene: TRBV13; J gene: TRBJ1-1; clone size: few; D gene: .; CDR3 DNA: TGTGCCAGCAGCTTAGGGACAGTCACTGAAGCTTTCTTT; CDR3 protein: CASSLGTVTEAFF
CDR3 length: 19; V gene: TRBV11-2; J gene: TRBJ2-1; clone size: .; D gene: TRBD2; CDR3 DNA: TGTGCCAGCAGCCCCGGGACTAGCGGGAGCATTTCCAAAACAGATGAGCAGTTCTTC; CDR3 protein: CASSPGTSGSISKTDEQFF
CDR3 length: 15; V gene: TRBV6-5; J gene: TRBJ2-5; clone size: .; D gene: TRBD1; CDR3 DNA: TGTGCCAGCAGTACTCCGACAGGGGGCTATGAGACCCAGTACTTC; CDR3 protein: CASSTPTGGYETQYF
CDR3 length: 13; V gene: TRBV4-1; J gene: TRBJ2-1; clone size: many; D gene: .; CDR3 DNA: TGCGCCAGCAGCCCAGGGCCCTTCGATGAGCAGTTCTTC; CDR3 protein: CASSPGPFDEQFF
CDR3 length: 13; V gene: TRBV15; J gene: TRBJ2-1; clone size: many; D gene: TRBD2; CDR3 DNA: TGTGCCATCGGGACTAGCGGGACTAATGAGCAGTTCTTC; CDR3 protein: CAIGTSGTNEQFF
CDR3 length: 15; V gene: TRBV20-1; J gene: TRBJ2-3; clone size: many; D gene: TRBD2; CDR3 DNA: TGCAGTGCTGAGAATGGGCGGGAGGGATCAGATACGCAGTATTTT; CDR3 protein: CSAENGREGSDTQYF